This is a list of T cell receptor beta chains from one sample in a study of T cells in Graves' hyperthyroidism and ophthalmopathy. TCRdb analysed the multiplex PCR reads with MiXCR anew, one entry per CDR3 protein. The sample lists about 330,000 distinct CDR3 sequences, 12% to 15% occurring once. The material sequenced was blood. The receptors stem from a middle-aged woman with Graves' ophthalmopathy. Both conserved end residues are part of each CDR3. The order of the fields is V gene, J gene, clone size, D gene, CDR3 DNA, CDR3 protein. D genes are given only for firm matches. Clone size is given for some rows only: seen once, a few or many times, or a class if the clone is expanded.

v_gene: TRBV5-4; j_gene: TRBJ2-2; abundance: once; d_gene: .; CDR3nt: TGTGCCAGCAGCTGGGAGCGGGACACCGGGGAGCTGTTTTTT; CDR3aa: CASSWERDTGELFF
v_gene: TRBV29-1; j_gene: TRBJ1-2; abundance: few; d_gene: TRBD1; CDR3nt: TGCAGCTCCGCGGCCCAACAGGGGTCAGACTATGGCTACACCTTC; CDR3aa: CSSAAQQGSDYGYTF
v_gene: TRBV28; j_gene: TRBJ2-7; abundance: many; d_gene: TRBD1; CDR3nt: TGTGCCAGCAGCCCAGGGGGTCGCACACAGGGATCCTACGAGCAGTACTTC; CDR3aa: CASSPGGRTQGSYEQYF
v_gene: TRBV7-9; j_gene: TRBJ2-3; abundance: .; d_gene: TRBD2; CDR3nt: TGTGCCAGCAGCCCCACAACCGGACTAGCGGGAGTGGAGTCGCAGTATTTT; CDR3aa: CASSPTTGLAGVESQYF
v_gene: TRBV14; j_gene: TRBJ2-1; abundance: .; d_gene: .; CDR3nt: TGTGCCAGCAGCCCACAGGGTTGGTCCTACAATGAGCAGTTCTTC; CDR3aa: CASSPQGWSYNEQFF
v_gene: TRBV6-1; j_gene: TRBJ2-6; abundance: .; d_gene: .; CDR3nt: TGTGCCAGCAGTGAACGGGCGGCTGGGGCCAACGTCCTGACTTTC; CDR3aa: CASSERAAGANVLTF
v_gene: TRBV11-1; j_gene: TRBJ2-1; abundance: many; d_gene: .; CDR3nt: TGTGCCAGCAGCTTACGCGGGATCCCCTACAATGAGCAGTTCTTC; CDR3aa: CASSLRGIPYNEQFF
v_gene: TRBV4-1; j_gene: TRBJ1-2; abundance: .; d_gene: TRBD1; CDR3nt: TGCGCCAGCAGCCCCTTACCCGGGACAGGGGGTCGGGTTAACTATGGCTACACCTTC; CDR3aa: CASSPLPGTGGRVNYGYTF
v_gene: TRBV28; j_gene: TRBJ2-5; abundance: .; d_gene: .; CDR3nt: TGTGCCAGCCTGCCGTCAGGGTCGTACCAAGAGACCCAGTACTTC; CDR3aa: CASLPSGSYQETQYF
v_gene: TRBV3-1; j_gene: TRBJ2-7; abundance: many; d_gene: .; CDR3nt: TGTGCCAGCAGCCAAGTCCCTGGCCTGGCTTACGAGCAGTACTTC; CDR3aa: CASSQVPGLAYEQYF
v_gene: TRBV28; j_gene: TRBJ2-2; abundance: many; d_gene: TRBD1; CDR3nt: TGTGCCAGCGTTACTACAGGGGATGCCGGGGAGCTGTTTTTT; CDR3aa: CASVTTGDAGELFF
v_gene: TRBV2; j_gene: TRBJ2-7; abundance: .; d_gene: .; CDR3nt: TGTGCCAGCAGGGAGCAGACAGGTCCCTACGAGCAGTACTTC; CDR3aa: CASREQTGPYEQYF
v_gene: TRBV5-1; j_gene: TRBJ2-1; abundance: .; d_gene: .; CDR3nt: TGCGCCAGCAGCCCAATCCAAGGAGGGGGGGGGAAAAATGAGCAGTTCTTC; CDR3aa: CASSPIQGGGGKNEQFF
v_gene: TRBV19; j_gene: TRBJ2-7; abundance: few; d_gene: TRBD1; CDR3nt: TGTGCCAGTAGTACCTTGGACAGGGCGAGCCCCGAGCAGTACTTC; CDR3aa: CASSTLDRASPEQYF
v_gene: TRBV3-1; j_gene: TRBJ2-7; abundance: few; d_gene: .; CDR3nt: TGTGCCAGCAGCCAGGAACGAGGCGGGGGCCGTCGCGAGCAGTACTTC; CDR3aa: CASSQERGGGRREQYF
v_gene: TRBV6-1; j_gene: TRBJ1-2; abundance: .; d_gene: TRBD1; CDR3nt: TGTGCCAGCAGGCATAGACAGGGCATCTATGGCTACACCTTC; CDR3aa: CASRHRQGIYGYTF
v_gene: TRBV20-1; j_gene: TRBJ2-7; abundance: many; d_gene: TRBD2; CDR3nt: TGCAGTGCTGCTCCGGGACTAGCGAGGTTCTACGAGCAGTACTTC; CDR3aa: CSAAPGLARFYEQYF
v_gene: TRBV7-9; j_gene: TRBJ1-1; abundance: .; d_gene: .; CDR3nt: TGTGCCAGCAGCTTGCAGCATCGGGGAGCTTTCTTT; CDR3aa: CASSLQHRGAFF
v_gene: TRBV19; j_gene: TRBJ1-6; abundance: .; d_gene: .; CDR3nt: TGTGCCAGTAGTCCGGGACTGATACGTTCACCCCTCCACTTT; CDR3aa: CASSPGLIRSPLHF
v_gene: TRBV6-2/TRBV6-3; j_gene: TRBJ2-7; abundance: many; d_gene: .; CDR3nt: TGTGCCAGCAGTTACCCAGGGAATTCCTACGAGCAGTACTTC; CDR3aa: CASSYPGNSYEQYF
v_gene: TRBV7-9; j_gene: TRBJ1-2; abundance: many; d_gene: .; CDR3nt: TGTGCCAGCAGCCCCGACCAGGGTGGCTACACCTTC; CDR3aa: CASSPDQGGYTF
v_gene: TRBV13; j_gene: TRBJ1-4; abundance: .; d_gene: .; CDR3nt: TGTGCCAGCAGCCCGGCCGGTAATGAAAAACTGTTTTTT; CDR3aa: CASSPAGNEKLFF
v_gene: TRBV3-1; j_gene: TRBJ1-2; abundance: .; d_gene: TRBD1; CDR3nt: TGTGCCAGCAGCCCGACTCTGACAGGGGGAGGCTACACCTTC; CDR3aa: CASSPTLTGGGYTF
v_gene: TRBV20-1; j_gene: TRBJ1-5; abundance: many; d_gene: .; CDR3nt: TGCAGTGCGTTTAGGGGCGATCAGCCCCAGCATTTT; CDR3aa: CSAFRGDQPQHF
v_gene: TRBV20-1; j_gene: TRBJ2-5; abundance: many; d_gene: TRBD1; CDR3nt: TGCAGTGCTAGAGATTTGAACAGGGGTTCAGAGACCCAGTACTTC; CDR3aa: CSARDLNRGSETQYF
v_gene: TRBV24-1; j_gene: TRBJ1-6; abundance: .; d_gene: .; CDR3nt: TGTGCCACCAGTGAGATGGGACAAGAAAATTCACCCCTCCACTTT; CDR3aa: CATSEMGQENSPLHF
v_gene: TRBV7-9; j_gene: TRBJ1-3; abundance: .; d_gene: .; CDR3nt: TGTGCCAGCAGCCCCAGGATCCGGAACACCATATATTTT; CDR3aa: CASSPRIRNTIYF